The 5 T cell receptor beta chains given below trace back to one sample, sequenced in a study of spatial heterogeneity in lung cancer. Study observations and caveats: The number of expanded tumor alpha and beta chains correlated with mutation number.

Their antigens are not known. TCRdb fed the 5' RACE reads into MiXCR, producing one record per CDR3 protein. The profile covers about 800 distinct CDR3 sequences, with roughly 9.1% appearing a single time and about 29% taken by the ten largest. The sample's time point: sample taken at primary tumor resection. Here the sequenced sample was lung tumor tissue, taken at surgery. These receptors were collected from a male donor with early-stage non-small cell lung cancer.

By sample share, this clonotype is medium-sized. The gene calls are TRBV7-2 and TRBJ2-7; possibly TRBD1 for D (6 bases). This CDR3 comprises 14 residues. V lost 1 base to trimming and J lost 5 bases, with 12 bases between them. CDR1 is SGHTA and CDR2 is FQGNSA in the germline V gene. In DNA form, the CDR3 reads TGTGCCAGCAGCTTAGTGGGCAGGGGCGACGAGCAGTACTTC. Its translation: CASSLVGRGDEQYF.

By share, this clonotype ranks as medium-sized. The chain's CDR3 is CAWKVPTSGFTDTQYF. CDR3 coding DNA: TGTGCCTGGAAAGTCCCGACTAGCGGGTTCACAGATACGCAGTATTTT. The chain joins TRBV30 to TRBJ2-3, with 10 bases matching TRBD2. The germline V gene encodes CDR1 GTSNPN and CDR2 SVGIG (reference sequence). V lost 4 bases, J lost 2 bases, and 9 bases stayed unmatched. This CDR3 is built from 16 residues.

This clonotype is judged medium-sized. The CDR3 here is CASSHPRFRGGNTIYF. The CDR3 DNA reads as TGTGCCAGCAGCCACCCACGGTTTCGTGGTGGAAACACCATATATTTT. V gene TRBV14 combines with J gene TRBJ1-3; D remains unclear. The CDR3 totals 16 residues. With 3 bases removed from V and 3 bases from J, the gap between germline ends came to 15 bases. CDR1 and CDR2 from the germline V gene are SGHDN and FVKESK.

This clonotype was counted only a few times. This chain joins TRBV20-1 and TRBJ1-3, with 7 positions matching TRBD1. Germline-derived CDR1 and CDR2 are DFQATT and SNEGSKA (reference sequence). The V gene end was trimmed by 1 base and the J gene end by 8 bases; junction bases not matched to a gene: 5. CDR3 length equals 13 residues. CDR3 protein: CSARGGGRDTIYF. The CDR3 nucleotides read TGCAGTGCTAGAGGAGGGGGCCGGGACACCATATATTTT.

This clonotype rates as medium-sized (0.01 to 0.1%). The chain couples TRBV20-1 to TRBJ2-7, with D possibly TRBD1 on 6 matching bases. V lost 3 bases and J 9 bases, leaving 12 bases between the germline ends. This CDR3 comprises 11 residues. Per the germline V gene, CDR1 is DFQATT and CDR2 is SNEGSKA (reference sequence). The CDR3 is CSASRGKGQYF. CDR3 nucleotides: TGCAGTGCTAGCAGGGGAAAGGGGCAGTACTTC.